This T cell receptor beta chain was sequenced in a study of blood T cell repertoires in COVID-19 (dated by TCRdb to 2018 to 2021). With respect to the entire study: Samples from collaborators originated in the United States, Italy and Spain and spanned both the acute and convalescent phases of COVID-19. A de-identified subject ID, COVID-19 status, age in years and sex were almost always included in the sample metadata. Subjects who had been exposed to COVID-19, were actively infected with it, or had recovered from it provided the deeply sampled blood TCRbeta repertoires that made up the dataset. The prospective study material was composed of cDNA or gDNA derived from T cells, B-cell-depleted T cells, or PBMCs. The repertoires were released in a freely available public database intended as a resource for research on the immune response to SARS-CoV-2. HLA class I and class II types, where available, came from metadata supplied by the sample provider rather than from assay-based typing. The samples were drawn from the first 160 participants of the ongoing ImmuneRACE study and from about 1,200 subjects provided by 6 global collaborators. Beyond this particular receptor, the publication reports: How much clinical and demographic metadata was included differed by source and by participant, and the metadata was provided uncurated.

Each collaborating institution followed its own protocols to collect whole blood in K2EDTA tubes. Collaborator samples were shipped for TCRbeta analysis as frozen whole blood, isolated PBMCs, or DNA extracted from either sample type. TCRbeta CDR3 regions were amplified from genomic DNA using the immunoSEQ Assay, a bias-controlled multiplex PCR. The source study handled its data this way. Within the assay, amplification of reference gene primers was used to estimate how many nucleated cells each sample contained. Sequence reads were collapsed and filtered to measure the absolute abundance of every unique TCRbeta CDR3 rearrangement. Productive Simpson clonality was computed per sample as the square root of Simpson's diversity index over productive rearrangements. TCRdb took over this immuneACCESS table, retaining in-frame rearrangements with V and J assigned. Such tables are incomplete; in checked studies, under half of the missing clones stem from an unresolved V gene, and the remainder is unexplained. The V and J calls and the clone size are those of that table, but D and trimming were determined from the DNA. The sample table shows about 220,000 clones, and roughly 80% are seen once. The biggest ten clones account for approximately 6.6% of the sample.

Trimming removed 7 bases from V and 0 bases from J; the gene matches leave 10 bases unexplained. Including cysteine and phenylalanine, the CDR3 has 18 amino acids. The kept DNA is CDR3 alone, 54 bases in frame from the first base. Based on the germline V gene, the CDR1 and CDR2 sequences are SNHLY and FYNNEI. A remark on this clone: This receptor's antigen is unknown. No base-level quality is on record; no much larger clone is a single base apart.

Sample: peripheral blood. This sequence uses TRBV2 and TRBJ2-6, with 9 central nucleotides matching TRBD1. The clonotype originates from a woman aged 70-85 years with acute or convalescent COVID-19. The DNA reads TGTGCCAGCATCAGACAGGGGGAGCTGAGCTCTGGGGCCAACGTCCTGACTTTC. Translated, it gives CASIRQGELSSGANVLTF.